This T cell receptor (beta chain) was found in a study of T cells after yellow fever vaccination. Study-wide results and limits: Compared with primary, the secondary response was weaker and peaked at day 5, not 15. A small share of clonotypes appeared in both CD4 and CD8 compartments.

Points on this clonotype: The antigen is undetermined.

TCRdb reprocessed the 5' RACE reads via MiXCR and lists one record per CDR3 protein. The top ten clones hold about 15% of a sample with about 630,000 distinct CDR3 sequences, around an eighth of them seen once. This CDR3 has 16 amino acids. V was clipped by 1 base and J by 2 bases; unmatched bases: 7. The germline CDR1 and CDR2 sequences are SEHNR and FQNEAQ (reference sequence). V and J are TRBV7-9 and TRBJ1-2; TRBD1 matches 7 bases. The source material was PBMCs, sampled on the day of the yellow fever booster vaccination. The TCR sequence derives from a man between 25 and 39 years old who received the YFV17D yellow fever vaccine. This CDR3 is CASSLVPGQPNYGYTF. CDR3 sequence (DNA): TGTGCCAGCAGCTTAGTCCCGGGACAGCCCAACTATGGCTACACCTTC.